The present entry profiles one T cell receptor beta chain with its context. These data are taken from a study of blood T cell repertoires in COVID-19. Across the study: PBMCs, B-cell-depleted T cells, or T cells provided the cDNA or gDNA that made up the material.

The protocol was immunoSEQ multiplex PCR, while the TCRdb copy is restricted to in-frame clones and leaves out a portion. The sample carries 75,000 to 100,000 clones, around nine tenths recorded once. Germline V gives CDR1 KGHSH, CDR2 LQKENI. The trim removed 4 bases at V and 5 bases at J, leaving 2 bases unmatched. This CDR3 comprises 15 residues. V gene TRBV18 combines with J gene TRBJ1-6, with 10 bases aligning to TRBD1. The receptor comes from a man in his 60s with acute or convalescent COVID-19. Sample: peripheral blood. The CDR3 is CASSHGTGDNSPLHF. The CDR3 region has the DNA TGTGCCAGCTCACACGGGACAGGGGATAATTCACCCCTCCACTTT.